The 15 T cell receptor beta chains in this list originate from one sample, sequenced in a study of metastatic and nonmetastatic thyroid tumors. No treatment had been given to any patient before thyroid surgery. MiXCR reprocessed the PCR reads for TCRdb. Seen here are some 35,000 clones, about 26% observed once, and the top ten hold about 11%. The sample taken for sequencing was blood. The receptors stem from a male donor with papillary thyroid cancer or a benign thyroid nodule (not recorded which). Some clones in this sample may be carry-over from other donors' samples.

This clone was seen only a few times. This sequence joins TRBV2 and TRBJ2-7; D might be TRBD2 (6 bases). This CDR3 contains 13 residues. Per germline, CDR1 SNHLY and CDR2 FYNNEI. Trimming took off 7 bases at V and 2 bases at J, with 12 bases between the two ends. For the CDR3, the DNA is TGTGCCAGCAAAAGGGACTCTACCTACGAGCAGTACTTC. It yields the protein CASKRDSTYEQYF.

This clone was found a few times. This chain uses TRBV12-3 or TRBV12-4 with TRBJ2-1, with 8 nucleotides matching TRBD1. The V gene end was trimmed by 5 bases and the J gene end by 3 bases; junction bases not matched to a gene: 3. This CDR3 has 14 residues. CDR3 in amino acids: CASSPGTGYNEQFF. CDR3 nucleotide sequence: TGTGCCAGCAGTCCCGGGACAGGCTACAATGAGCAGTTCTTC.

This clone was recorded at least ten times. This chain connects TRBV4-1 to TRBJ1-1; possibly TRBD1 for D (6 bases). There are 15 residues in the CDR3. Germline V gene data show CDR1 as MGHRA and CDR2 as YSYEKL. Deletions cut 2 bases from V and 2 bases from J, with 12 bases between. This CDR3 is CASSQRGAINTEAFF. The CDR3 region has the DNA TGCGCCAGCAGCCAAAGGGGGGCGATAAACACTGAAGCTTTCTTT.

There are a few counts of this clone. The chain joins TRBV4-1 to TRBJ2-7; 7 bases map to TRBD2. The V and J ends lost 0 bases and 5 bases, in that order; junction bases with no gene match: 4. CDR1 is MGHRA and CDR2 is YSYEKL in the germline V gene. CDR3 length equals 14 residues. CDR3 coding DNA: TGCGCCAGCAGCCAAGAACGGGAGGCCCACGAGCAGTACTTC. It specifies CASSQEREAHEQYF.

This clone appeared a few times. The chain recombines TRBV5-6 with TRBJ1-4; D is unclear. V lost 0 bases and J lost 11, with 20 bases in between. CDR3 length equals 16 residues. From germline, CDR1 is SGHDT and CDR2 YYEEEE. The CDR3 spells CASSLALYPRMEKLFF. DNA for the CDR3: TGTGCCAGCAGCTTGGCGTTGTACCCGAGGATGGAGAAACTGTTTTTT. The whole variable domain, filled in from reference TRBV5-6 and TRBJ1-4, reads DAGVTQSPTHLIKTRGQQVTLRCSPKSGHDTVSWYQQALGQGPQFIFQYYEEEERQRGNFPDRFSGHQFPNYSSELNVNALLLGDSALYLCASSLALYPRMEKLFFGSGTQLSVL.

The V gene is TRBV20-1, the J gene TRBJ1-2; D is uncertain. Per germline, CDR1 DFQATT and CDR2 SNEGSKA (reference sequence). The V end was cut by 4 bases, the J end by 10 bases, with 7 bases between. The CDR3 loop spans 9 amino acids. The CDR3 is CSAIDPYTF. The CDR3 DNA reads as TGCAGTGCTATAGACCCCTACACCTTC.

The V gene is TRBV6-1, the J gene TRBJ1-2; D is unclear. V was pared by 4 bases and J by 2 bases, with 11 bases between. Germline values: CDR1 MNHNS, CDR2 SASEGT. The CDR3 has 14 residues. The CDR3: CASSAHPENYGYTF. The CDR3 DNA reads as TGTGCCAGCAGTGCCCATCCAGAGAACTATGGCTACACCTTC.

This clone was detected many times. This sequence joins TRBV18 and TRBJ2-1; TRBD1 aligns across 9 bases. This CDR3 contains 14 residues. CDR1 is KGHSH, CDR2 LQKENI, per germline. V shed 3 bases and J 7 bases; nucleotides not matched to a gene: 4. CDR3 bases: TGTGCCAGCTCACCGAGGGACAGGGCTAATGAGCAGTTCTTC. Protein product: CASSPRDRANEQFF.

This clone was found a few times. One end of the junction does not line up with germline, which may come from a read error. Other DNA sequences from this sample encode an identical CDR3 as well. The chain links TRBV6-1 to TRBJ2-1, with 7 bases that match TRBD1. Germline lookup yields CDR1 MNHNS and CDR2 SASEGT. The CDR3 extends over 13 amino acids. Here the CDR3 DNA reads TGCGCCAGCACCAACGCAGGGGGTAATGAGCAGTTCTTC. Its translation is CASTNAGGNEQFF.

The rearrangement uses TRBV11-3 and TRBJ2-7; possibly TRBD2 for D (5 bases). CDR3 length: 13 amino acids. From germline, CDR1 is SGHNT and CDR2 YENEEA. The germline V and J ends were trimmed by 3 bases and 3 bases, with 9 bases remaining between them. The CDR3 DNA sequence: TGTGCCAGCAGCTTGGAGGAAAACTACGAGCAGTACTTC. Its translation: CASSLEENYEQYF. The entire variable domain, with the rest obtained from reference TRBV11-3 and TRBJ2-7, is as follows: EAGVVQSPRYKIIEKKQPVAFWCNPISGHNTLYWYLQNLGQGPELLIRYENEEAVDDSQLPKDRFSAERLKGVDSTLKIQPAELGDSAVYLCASSLEENYEQYFGPGTRLTVT.

The table lists this clone with many counts. This chain connects TRBV20-1 to TRBJ2-7, with TRBD2 identical over 11 bases. Germline-derived CDR1 and CDR2 are DFQATT and SNEGSKA (reference sequence). V was clipped by 0 bases and J by 5 bases; unmatched bases: 6. The CDR3 has 15 amino acids. The CDR3 region has the DNA TGCAGTGCTAGAGAGGGGCTAGCGGGAGGTCACGAGCAGTACTTC. Amino acid sequence: CSAREGLAGGHEQYF.

This chain joins TRBV27 and TRBJ1-2; no firm D call. V was shortened by 8 bases and J by 1 base, with 8 bases between the two germline ends. The germline gives CDR1 MNHEY, CDR2 SMNVEV (reference sequence). CDR3 length equals 12 residues. The CDR3 region is CASGGLNYGYTF. The CDR3 bases are TGTGCCAGCGGCGGCCTTAACTATGGCTACACCTTC.

This chain connects TRBV28 to TRBJ2-3; D assignment may be TRBD1 or TRBD2 (5 bases each). The germline V gene has CDR1 MDHEN and CDR2 SYDVKM. Trimming stripped 6 bases from V and 3 bases from J, with 13 bases between. This CDR3 is 14 amino acids long. The CDR3, as DNA: TGTGCCAGCAGCCAGGGAGTCGGAACAGATACGCAGTATTTT. Encoded protein: CASSQGVGTDTQYF.

The table lists this clone with many counts. V usage is TRBV6-1 and J usage is TRBJ2-1; 7 positions agree with TRBD2. This CDR3 comprises 16 residues. J lost 6 bases, V lost 5 bases, and 13 bases had no gene match. Germline CDR1 reads MNHNS; CDR2 reads SASEGT. CDR3 loop: CASSSFGGGVGNEQFF. CDR3 nucleotide sequence: TGTGCCAGCAGTTCCTTTGGGGGGGGGGTAGGCAATGAGCAGTTCTTC.

This chain links TRBV20-1 with TRBJ1-1, with 9 bases aligning to TRBD1. V lost 0 bases and J lost 0; bases outside the gene matches: 17. The germline gives CDR1 DFQATT, CDR2 SNEGSKA (reference sequence). This CDR3 contains 20 residues. As DNA, the CDR3 is TGCAGTGCTAGAGATTTCTCCCCGACCCCGGGACAGGGACTGAACACTGAAGCTTTCTTT. Translated: CSARDFSPTPGQGLNTEAFF.